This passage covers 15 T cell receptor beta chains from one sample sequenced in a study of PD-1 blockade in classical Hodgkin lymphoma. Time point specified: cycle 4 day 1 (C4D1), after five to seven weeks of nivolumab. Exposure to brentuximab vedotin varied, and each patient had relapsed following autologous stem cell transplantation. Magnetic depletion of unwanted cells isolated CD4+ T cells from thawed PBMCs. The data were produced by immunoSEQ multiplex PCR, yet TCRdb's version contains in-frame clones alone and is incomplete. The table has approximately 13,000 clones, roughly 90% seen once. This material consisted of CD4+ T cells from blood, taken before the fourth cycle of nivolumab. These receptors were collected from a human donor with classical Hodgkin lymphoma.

The CDR3 here is CASSLDSQGRLGGYTF. In nucleotides, the CDR3 is TGTGCCAGCAGCTTAGATAGCCAGGGGCGCCTAGGGGGCTACACCTTC. This chain connects TRBV7-6 to TRBJ1-2; a weak D match, TRBD1 (6 bases). This CDR3 has 16 amino acids. CDR1 is SGHVS, CDR2 FNYEAQ, per germline. Between the trimmed V and J ends, which lost 1 base and 8 bases, there was a span of 20 bases.

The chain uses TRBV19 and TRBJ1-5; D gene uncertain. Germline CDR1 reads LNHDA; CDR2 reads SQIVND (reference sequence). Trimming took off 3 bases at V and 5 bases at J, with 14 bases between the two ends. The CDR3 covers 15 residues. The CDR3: CASSILLSRDQPQHF. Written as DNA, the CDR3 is TGTGCCAGTAGTATTTTACTCTCTCGCGATCAGCCCCAGCATTTT.

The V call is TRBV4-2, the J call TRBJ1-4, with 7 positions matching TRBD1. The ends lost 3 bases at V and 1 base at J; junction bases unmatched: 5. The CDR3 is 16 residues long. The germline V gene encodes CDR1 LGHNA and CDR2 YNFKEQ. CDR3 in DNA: TGTGCCAGCAGCCAGGGGCAGGGGGAAACTAATGAAAAACTGTTTTTT. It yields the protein CASSQGQGETNEKLFF.

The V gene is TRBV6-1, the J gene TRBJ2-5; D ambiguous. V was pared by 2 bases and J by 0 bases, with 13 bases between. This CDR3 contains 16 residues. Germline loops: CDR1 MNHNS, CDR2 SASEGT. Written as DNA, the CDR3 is TGTGCCAGCAGTGAATTCGGCGGATCGTACCAAGAGACCCAGTACTTC. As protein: CASSEFGGSYQETQYF.

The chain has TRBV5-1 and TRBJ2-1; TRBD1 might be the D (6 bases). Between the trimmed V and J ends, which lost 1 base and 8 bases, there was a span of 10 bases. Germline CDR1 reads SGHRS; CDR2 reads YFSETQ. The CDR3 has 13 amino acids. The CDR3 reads CASSLNRVHEQFF. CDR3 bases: TGCGCCAGCAGCTTGAACAGGGTCCATGAGCAGTTCTTC.

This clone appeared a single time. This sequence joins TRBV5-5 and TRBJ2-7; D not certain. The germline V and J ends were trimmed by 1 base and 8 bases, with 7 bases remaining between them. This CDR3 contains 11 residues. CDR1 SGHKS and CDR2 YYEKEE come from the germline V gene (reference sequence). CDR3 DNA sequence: TGTGCCAGCAGCTTGTTGGGTAAGCAGTACTTC. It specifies CASSLLGKQYF.

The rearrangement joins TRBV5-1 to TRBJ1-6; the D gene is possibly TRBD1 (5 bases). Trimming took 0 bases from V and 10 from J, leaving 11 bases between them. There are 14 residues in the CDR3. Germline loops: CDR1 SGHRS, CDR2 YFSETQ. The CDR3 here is CASSLVDIGSPLHF. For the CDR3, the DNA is TGCGCCAGCAGCTTGGTGGACATTGGGTCACCCCTCCACTTT.

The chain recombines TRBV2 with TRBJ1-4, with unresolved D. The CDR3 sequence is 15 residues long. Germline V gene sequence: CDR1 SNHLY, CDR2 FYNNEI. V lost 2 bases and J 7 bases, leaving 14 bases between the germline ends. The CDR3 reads CASSETVLSGEKLFF. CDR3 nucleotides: TGTGCCAGCAGTGAAACAGTCCTGTCGGGTGAAAAACTGTTTTTT.

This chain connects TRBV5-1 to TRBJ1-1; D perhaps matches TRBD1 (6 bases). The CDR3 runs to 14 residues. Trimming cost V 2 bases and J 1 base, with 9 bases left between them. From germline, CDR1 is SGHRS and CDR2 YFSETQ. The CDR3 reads CASSLGGRNTEAFF. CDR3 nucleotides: TGCGCCAGCAGCTTAGGGGGGAGGAACACTGAAGCTTTCTTT. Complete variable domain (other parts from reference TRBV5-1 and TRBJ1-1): KAGVTQTPRYLIKTRGQQVTLSCSPISGHRSVSWYQQTPGQGLQFLFEYFSETQRNKGNFPGRFSGRQFSNSRSEMNVSTLELGDSALYLCASSLGGRNTEAFFGQGTRLTVV.

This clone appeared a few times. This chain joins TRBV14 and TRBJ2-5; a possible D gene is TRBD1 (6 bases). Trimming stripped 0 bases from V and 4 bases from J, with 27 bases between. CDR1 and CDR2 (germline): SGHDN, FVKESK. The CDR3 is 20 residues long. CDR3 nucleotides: TGTGCCAGCAGCCAAGATTCTTTGGGGGCGCTTTATCAGCGATCAGAGACCCAGTACTTC. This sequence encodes CASSQDSLGALYQRSETQYF.

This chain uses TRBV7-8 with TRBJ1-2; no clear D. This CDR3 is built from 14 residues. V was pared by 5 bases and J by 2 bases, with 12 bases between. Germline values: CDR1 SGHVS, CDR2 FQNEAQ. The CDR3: CASSPASRNYGYTF. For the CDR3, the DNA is TGTGCCAGCAGCCCCGCGAGTAGGAACTATGGCTACACCTTC.

The CDR3 here is CSVQGTGELFF. The CDR3, as DNA: TGCAGCGTACAGGGAACCGGGGAGCTGTTTTTT. The J gene is TRBJ2-2, the V gene TRBV29-1; maybe TRBD1 (6 bases). In germline, CDR1 is SQVTM, CDR2 ANQGSEA. The V end was cut by 6 bases, the J end by 5 bases, with 7 bases between. The CDR3 covers 11 residues.

Here the CDR3 reads CASSLQPSYEQYF. Here the CDR3 DNA reads TGTGCCAGCAGTTTGCAACCCTCCTACGAGCAGTACTTC. This chain uses TRBV27 with TRBJ2-7, with D hard to call. CDR1 MNHEY and CDR2 SMNVEV come from the germline V gene (reference sequence). The V end lost 3 bases, the J end lost 0 bases, and 6 bases lay between the germline ends. The CDR3 extends over 13 amino acids.

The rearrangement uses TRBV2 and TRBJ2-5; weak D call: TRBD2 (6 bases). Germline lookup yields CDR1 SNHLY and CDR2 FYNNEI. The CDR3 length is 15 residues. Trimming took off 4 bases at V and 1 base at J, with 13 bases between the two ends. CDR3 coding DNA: TGTGCCAGCAGTGGTCGGACTACAAGCCAAGAGACCCAGTACTTC. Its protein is CASSGRTTSQETQYF.

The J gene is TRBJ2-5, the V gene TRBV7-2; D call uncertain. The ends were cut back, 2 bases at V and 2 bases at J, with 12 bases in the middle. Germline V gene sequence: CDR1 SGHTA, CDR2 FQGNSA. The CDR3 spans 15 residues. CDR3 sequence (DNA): TGTGCCAGCAGCTTACAAGTGGATAAGCAAGAGACCCAGTACTTC. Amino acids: CASSLQVDKQETQYF.